Listed below are T cell receptor beta chains from one sample, sequenced in a study of T cells in Graves' hyperthyroidism and ophthalmopathy. TCRdb independently ran MiXCR on the multiplex PCR reads; one entry per CDR3 protein. The data hold around 520,000 distinct CDR3 sequences, with around 13% observed a single time. Sequencing was carried out using blood. The receptor source for this set is a woman between 35 and 50 years old with Graves' hyperthyroidism. The CDR3 runs from the conserved cysteine through the conserved F or W. The D gene is left open where the match is weak. Where a row states a size, it is once, few, many or the class of an expanded clone; other rows omit it.

V	J	size	D	DNA	CDR3
TRBV29-1	TRBJ1-5	many	-	TGCAGCGTTGGGGAGGCCAGCAATCAGCCCCAGCATTTT	CSVGEASNQPQHF
TRBV12-3/TRBV12-4	TRBJ2-2	-	-	TGTGCCAGCCGCCAGGGGAAATCTACCGGGGAGCTGTTTTTT	CASRQGKSTGELFF
TRBV7-8	TRBJ2-7	many	-	TGTGCCAGCAGCCCTCGTAGGGACCCCTACGAGCAGTACTTC	CASSPRRDPYEQYF
TRBV20-1	TRBJ2-1	-	TRBD1	TGCAGTGCTAGTAAGGGGGCGAAGAATGAGCAGTTCTTC	CSASKGAKNEQFF
TRBV3-1	TRBJ2-1	many	-	TGTGCCAGCAGTCGGAAGAGTCACAAGGGCAATGAGCAGTTCTTC	CASSRKSHKGNEQFF
TRBV28	TRBJ2-4	many	-	TGTGCCAGCAGACCGTCGGACGTAGCCAAAAACATTCAGTACTTC	CASRPSDVAKNIQYF
TRBV3-1	TRBJ2-7	many	-	TGTGCCAGCAGCCAAGTGCCGACTCCCCCCCACGAGCAGTACTTC	CASSQVPTPPHEQYF
TRBV30	TRBJ1-2	few	-	TGTGCCTGGATAGCAATGAGGGGCTACACCTTC	CAWIAMRGYTF
TRBV7-9	TRBJ1-3	-	TRBD1	TGTGCCAGCAGCTTGGAGGGGGCGTACGGAAACACCATATATTTT	CASSLEGAYGNTIYF
TRBV28	TRBJ2-7	many	TRBD2	TGTGCCAGCAGTGCACAACTAGCGTCGGACGAGCAGTACTTC	CASSAQLASDEQYF
TRBV28	TRBJ1-5	few	TRBD1	TGTGCCAGCAGCCCGGGGACAGCACCTCAGCCCCAGCATTTT	CASSPGTAPQPQHF
TRBV20-1	TRBJ2-7	many	TRBD2	TGCAGTGCTAAAGGGACTAGCTTCTACGAGCAGTACTTC	CSAKGTSFYEQYF
TRBV5-8	TRBJ2-1	few	-	TGTGCCAGCAGCTTCTCATTGGGCACTTACAATGAGCAGTTCTTC	CASSFSLGTYNEQFF
TRBV6-1	TRBJ2-2	-	TRBD1	TGTGCCAGCAGTCTCATGACAGGGGGCGGGGGGGAGCTGTTTTTT	CASSLMTGGGGELFF
TRBV6-1	TRBJ1-4	-	TRBD1	TGTGCCAGCAGGACAGACAGGGGGCCAGCTTGGGCGACTAATGAAAAACTGTTTTTT	CASRTDRGPAWATNEKLFF
TRBV5-5	TRBJ2-7	-	-	TGTGCCAGCAGCTTGGGTCTCACAGGGACTCTCTCCTACGAGCAGTACTTC	CASSLGLTGTLSYEQYF
TRBV20-1	TRBJ2-7	many	-	TGCAGTGCTAGAGATCCGCGAGCGAACGAGCAGTACTTC	CSARDPRANEQYF
TRBV14	TRBJ2-4	-	TRBD2	TGTGCCAGCAGCCCGAGCGGGAGTGGGATAATAGCCAAAAACATTCAGTACTTC	CASSPSGSGIIAKNIQYF
TRBV28	TRBJ2-6	many	TRBD1	TGTGCCAGCAGTGCCCCAACCGGGACAGGGGGCACTGGGGCCAACGTCCTGACTTTC	CASSAPTGTGGTGANVLTF
TRBV27	TRBJ2-1	-	-	TGTGCCAGCAGTCAGACCCGGGGAAGAGGGGAGCAGTTCTTC	CASSQTRGRGEQFF
TRBV5-4	TRBJ2-1	-	TRBD1	TGTGCCAGCAGCTTGGCTGGACAGGGTAGTTTCAATGAGCAGTTCTTC	CASSLAGQGSFNEQFF
TRBV7-2	TRBJ1-2	many	TRBD1	TGTGCCAGCACTCAAAGAACCCGGACAGGGTCAAACTATGGCTACACCTTC	CASTQRTRTGSNYGYTF
TRBV6-1	TRBJ2-3	few	-	TGTGCCAGCAGGCACGCCACCGGGACGGGGACCACAGATACGCAGTATTTT	CASRHATGTGTTDTQYF
TRBV6-6	TRBJ2-6	many	TRBD2	TGTGCCAGCAGTTACTCCGGGCTAGCGGGGTACTCTGGGGCCAACGTCCTGACTTTC	CASSYSGLAGYSGANVLTF
TRBV5-1	TRBJ2-3	many	TRBD2	TGCGCCAGCAATCCCTTGGCTAGCGGGAGTACAGATACGCAGTATTTT	CASNPLASGSTDTQYF
TRBV5-1	TRBJ2-2	-	-	TGCGCCAGCAGCTTGGGCGGCGAGGCTCTTCTAAAAACCGGGGAGCTGTTTTTT	CASSLGGEALLKTGELFF
TRBV28	TRBJ2-1	many	TRBD1	TGTGCCAGCAGCACGACAGGGGGCGCCAACAATGAGCAGTTCTTC	CASSTTGGANNEQFF
TRBV7-2	TRBJ1-2	many	-	TGTGCCAGCGCGGGGAGTTTCCGGGACACACCTAACTATGGCTACACCTTC	CASAGSFRDTPNYGYTF
TRBV28	TRBJ2-3	many	TRBD2	TGTGCCAGCAGTTCGTCCCCACTAGCGGGAGTCACAGATACGCAGTATTTT	CASSSSPLAGVTDTQYF
TRBV28	TRBJ1-5	many	-	TGTGCCAGCAGCGTATATAGGCCGGGACCGAAAAGCAATCAGCCCCAGCATTTT	CASSVYRPGPKSNQPQHF
TRBV25-1	TRBJ1-4	-	-	TGTGCCAGCAGTGAAGGACTGGAGAATGAAAAACTGTTTTTT	CASSEGLENEKLFF
TRBV20-1	TRBJ2-7	many	-	TGCAGTGCTGGGCCCAGGTCCCCCTCCGACGAGCAGTACTTC	CSAGPRSPSDEQYF
TRBV6-1	TRBJ1-5	many	TRBD1	TGTGCCAGCAGCAGGGGGCCTAATCAGCCCCAGCATTTT	CASSRGPNQPQHF
TRBV15	TRBJ2-2	many	-	TGTGCCACCAGCAGTGGATGGGATATTTCGGGAGACGACACCGGGGAGCTGTTTTTT	CATSSGWDISGDDTGELFF
TRBV10-1	TRBJ2-3	-	-	TGCGCCAGCAGTGACCCTGACACAGATACGCAGTATTTT	CASSDPDTDTQYF
TRBV5-1	TRBJ2-1	many	-	TGCGCCAGCAGCTTGGGTCCCCTACAGATGGAGGCGGCGCAGTTCTTC	CASSLGPLQMEAAQFF
TRBV11-1	TRBJ2-1	many	-	TGTGCCAGCAGCTTATCTCTAGCGGAGCAGTTCTTC	CASSLSLAEQFF
TRBV6-2/TRBV6-3	TRBJ1-4	once	TRBD1	TGTGCCAGCAGTTATCAACAGGGGAATGACGAAAAACTGTTTTTT	CASSYQQGNDEKLFF
TRBV3-1	TRBJ1-5	many	-	TGTGCCAGCAGCCAAAGTAGGGACCATCAGCCCCAGCATTTT	CASSQSRDHQPQHF
TRBV5-1	TRBJ2-7	many	-	TGCGCCAGCAGCCAACAGGGTAACGAGCAGTACTTC	CASSQQGNEQYF
TRBV24-1	TRBJ2-1	-	-	TGTGCCACCAGTGATTTGACGGGATCGGGTAATGAGCAGTTCTTC	CATSDLTGSGNEQFF
TRBV29-1	TRBJ2-3	few	-	TGCAGCGTTGTCGGGGCGCGGACGCAGTATTTT	CSVVGARTQYF
TRBV7-2	TRBJ1-2	many	-	TGTGCCAGCAGCCTACGACAGTGGGGCTATGGCTACACCTTC	CASSLRQWGYGYTF
TRBV6-1	TRBJ2-2	many	TRBD2	TGTGCCAGCAGTGGCCTAGCGGGAGGATCGGCCACCGGGGAGCTGTTTTTT	CASSGLAGGSATGELFF
TRBV20-1	TRBJ1-6	-	-	TGCAGTGCTAGAGATCGGGACCAGGGCTCACCCCTCCACTTT	CSARDRDQGSPLHF
TRBV5-1	TRBJ2-4	-	-	TGCGCCAGCAGCTTGGACCCGGGAGTAAAAAACATTCAGTACTTC	CASSLDPGVKNIQYF
TRBV6-4	TRBJ1-5	-	-	TGTGCCAGAGCTAAGACAGGATCTAATCAGCCCCAGCATTTT	CARAKTGSNQPQHF
TRBV6-1	TRBJ1-6	many	TRBD1	TGTGCCAGCAGTGAATCGGCAGGGGGCAATTCACCCCTCCACTTT	CASSESAGGNSPLHF
TRBV29-1	TRBJ2-3	many	TRBD2	TGCAGCGTTGGTGCGGGAGCCACCACAGATACGCAGTATTTT	CSVGAGATTDTQYF
TRBV27	TRBJ1-1	few	-	TGTGCCAGCAGTTCCCAAGGGGGGTGGGTGAACACTGAAGCTTTCTTT	CASSSQGGWVNTEAFF